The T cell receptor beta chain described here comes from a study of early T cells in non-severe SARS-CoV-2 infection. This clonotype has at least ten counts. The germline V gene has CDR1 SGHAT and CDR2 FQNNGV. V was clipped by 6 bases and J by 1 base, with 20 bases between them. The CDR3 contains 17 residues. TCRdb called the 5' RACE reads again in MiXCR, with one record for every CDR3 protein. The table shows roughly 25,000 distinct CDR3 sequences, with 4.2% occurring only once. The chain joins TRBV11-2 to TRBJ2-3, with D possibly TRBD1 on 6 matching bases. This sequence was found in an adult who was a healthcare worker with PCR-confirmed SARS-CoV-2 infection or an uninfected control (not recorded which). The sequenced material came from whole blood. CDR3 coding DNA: TGTGCCAGCAGGGGGATAGGTCGGGACACTCGCACAGATACGCAGTATTTT. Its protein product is CASRGIGRDTRTDTQYF.